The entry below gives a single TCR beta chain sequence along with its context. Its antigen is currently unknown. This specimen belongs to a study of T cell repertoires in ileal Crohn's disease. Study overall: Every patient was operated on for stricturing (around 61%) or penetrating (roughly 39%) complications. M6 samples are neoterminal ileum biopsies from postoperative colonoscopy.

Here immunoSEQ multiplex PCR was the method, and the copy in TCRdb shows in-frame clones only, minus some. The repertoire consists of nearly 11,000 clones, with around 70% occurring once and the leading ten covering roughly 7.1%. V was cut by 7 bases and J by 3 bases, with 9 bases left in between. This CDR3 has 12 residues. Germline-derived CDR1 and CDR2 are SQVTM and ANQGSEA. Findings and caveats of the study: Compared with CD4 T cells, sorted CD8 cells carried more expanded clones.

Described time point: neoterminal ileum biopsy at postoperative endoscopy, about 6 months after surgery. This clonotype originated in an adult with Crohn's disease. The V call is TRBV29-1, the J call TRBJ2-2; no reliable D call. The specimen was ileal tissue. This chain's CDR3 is CSASSHTGELFF. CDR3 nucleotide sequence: TGCAGCGCATCGAGTCACACCGGGGAGCTGTTTTTT.